The clone carrying this T cell receptor beta chain was seen just once. The entry originates in a study of T cell responses to AZD1222 COVID-19 vaccine. Method: immunoSEQ multiplex PCR; TCRdb's copy keeps in-frame clones and lacks some. The data show approximately 190,000 clones, with over 85% seen just once and 3.6% held by the top ten. This TCR was sampled from an adult who received the MenACWY meningococcal vaccine as a control. The sample in question was peripheral blood, obtained 28 days after the second dose of the MenACWY control vaccine.

DNA of the CDR3: TGTGCCAGCAGCTTAATGGGGCTAGCGGGAGAAGAGACCCAGTACTTC. Translated, it gives CASSLMGLAGEETQYF. The rearrangement uses TRBV7-3 and TRBJ2-5; 10 positions match TRBD2. Germline V gives CDR1 SGHTA, CDR2 FQGTGA. CDR3 length: 16 amino acids. V trimming: 1 base; J trimming: 3 bases; junction bases outside the gene matches: 5.